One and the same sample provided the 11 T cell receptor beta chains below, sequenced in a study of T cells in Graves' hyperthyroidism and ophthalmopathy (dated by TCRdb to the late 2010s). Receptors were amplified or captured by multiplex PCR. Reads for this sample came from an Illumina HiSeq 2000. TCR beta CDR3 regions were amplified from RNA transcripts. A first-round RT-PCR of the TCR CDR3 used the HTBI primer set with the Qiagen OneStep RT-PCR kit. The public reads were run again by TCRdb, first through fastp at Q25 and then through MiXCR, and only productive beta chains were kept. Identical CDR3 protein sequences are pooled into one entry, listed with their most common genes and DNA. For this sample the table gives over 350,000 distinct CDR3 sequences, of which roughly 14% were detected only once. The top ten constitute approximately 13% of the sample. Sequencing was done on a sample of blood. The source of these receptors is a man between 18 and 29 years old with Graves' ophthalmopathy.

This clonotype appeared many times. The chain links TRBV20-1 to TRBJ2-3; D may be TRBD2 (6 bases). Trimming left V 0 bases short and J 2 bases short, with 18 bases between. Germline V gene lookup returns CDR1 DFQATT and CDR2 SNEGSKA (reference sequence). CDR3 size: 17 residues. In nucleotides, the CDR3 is TGCAGTGCTAGAGATGTTAGGGGCCGGGGGTTCACAGATACGCAGTATTTT. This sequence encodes CSARDVRGRGFTDTQYF.

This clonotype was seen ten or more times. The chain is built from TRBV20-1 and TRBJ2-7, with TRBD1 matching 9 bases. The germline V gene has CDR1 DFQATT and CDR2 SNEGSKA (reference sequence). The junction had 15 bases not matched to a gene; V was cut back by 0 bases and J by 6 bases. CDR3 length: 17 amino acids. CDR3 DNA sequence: TGCAGTGCTAGAGATCATAGGGGCATGGGACAGGGTACCGAGCAGTACTTC. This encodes CSARDHRGMGQGTEQYF.

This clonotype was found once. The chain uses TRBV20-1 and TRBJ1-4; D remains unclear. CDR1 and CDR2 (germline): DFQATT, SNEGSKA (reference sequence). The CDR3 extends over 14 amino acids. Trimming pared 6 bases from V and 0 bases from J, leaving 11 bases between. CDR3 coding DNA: TGCAGTGCCCGGATGACGGCAACTAATGAAAAACTGTTTTTT. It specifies CSARMTATNEKLFF.

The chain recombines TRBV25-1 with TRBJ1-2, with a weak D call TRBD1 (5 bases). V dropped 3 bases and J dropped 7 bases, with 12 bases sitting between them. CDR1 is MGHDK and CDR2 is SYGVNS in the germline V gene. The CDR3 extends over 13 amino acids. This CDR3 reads CASSETDRGGYTF. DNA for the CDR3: TGTGCCAGCAGTGAGACAGATCGGGGTGGCTACACCTTC.

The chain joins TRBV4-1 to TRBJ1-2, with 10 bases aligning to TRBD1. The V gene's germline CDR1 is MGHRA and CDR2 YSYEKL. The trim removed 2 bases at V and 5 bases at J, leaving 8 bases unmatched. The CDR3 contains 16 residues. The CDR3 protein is CASSQPGQGRSYGYTF. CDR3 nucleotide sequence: TGCGCCAGCAGCCAACCGGGACAGGGGCGGAGTTATGGCTACACCTTC.

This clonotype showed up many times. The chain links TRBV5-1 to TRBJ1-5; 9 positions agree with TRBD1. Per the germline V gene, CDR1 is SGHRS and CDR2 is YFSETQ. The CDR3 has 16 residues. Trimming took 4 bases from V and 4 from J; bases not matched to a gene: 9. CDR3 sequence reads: CASSIGTGTFNQPQHF. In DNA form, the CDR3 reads TGCGCCAGCAGCATTGGGACAGGGACCTTTAATCAGCCCCAGCATTTT.

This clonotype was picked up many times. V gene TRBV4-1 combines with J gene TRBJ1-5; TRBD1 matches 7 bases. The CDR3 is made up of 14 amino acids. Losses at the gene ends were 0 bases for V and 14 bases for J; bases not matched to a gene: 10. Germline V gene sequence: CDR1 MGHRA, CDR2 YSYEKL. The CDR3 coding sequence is TGCGCCAGCAGCCAAGATAAAGGGGGCCCAGATAAGCATTTT. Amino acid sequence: CASSQDKGGPDKHF.

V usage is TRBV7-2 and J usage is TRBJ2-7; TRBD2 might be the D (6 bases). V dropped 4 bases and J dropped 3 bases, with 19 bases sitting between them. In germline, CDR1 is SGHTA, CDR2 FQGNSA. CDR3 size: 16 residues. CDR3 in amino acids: CASSSGGKAGRYEQYF. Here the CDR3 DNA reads TGTGCCAGCAGCTCTGGGGGTAAGGCGGGACGCTACGAGCAGTACTTC.

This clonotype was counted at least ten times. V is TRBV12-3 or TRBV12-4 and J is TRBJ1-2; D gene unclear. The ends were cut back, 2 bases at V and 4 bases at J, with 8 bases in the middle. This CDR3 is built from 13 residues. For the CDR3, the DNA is TGTGCCAGCAGTTTAATGGTGGGCTATGGCTACACCTTC. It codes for CASSLMVGYGYTF.

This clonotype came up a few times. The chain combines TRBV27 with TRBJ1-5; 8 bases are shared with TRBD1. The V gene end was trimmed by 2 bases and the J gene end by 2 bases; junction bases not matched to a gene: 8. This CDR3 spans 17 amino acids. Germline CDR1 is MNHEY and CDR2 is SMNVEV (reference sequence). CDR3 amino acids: CASSLGMTGARNQPQHF. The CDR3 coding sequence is TGTGCCAGCAGTTTAGGAATGACAGGGGCCCGCAATCAGCCCCAGCATTTT.

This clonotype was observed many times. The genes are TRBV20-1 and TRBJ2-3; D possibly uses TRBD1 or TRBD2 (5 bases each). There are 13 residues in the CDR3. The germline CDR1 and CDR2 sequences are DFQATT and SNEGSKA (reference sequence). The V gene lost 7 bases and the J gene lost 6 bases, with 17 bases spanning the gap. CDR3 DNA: TGCAGTGTTCATACCCCGGGGCGGGATACGCAGTATTTT. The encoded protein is CSVHTPGRDTQYF.